A selection of T cell receptor beta chains follows, all from one sample in a study of post-analysis software for immune sequencing data. One entry per CDR3 protein, called by TCRdb with MiXCR from the PCR reads. The sample includes hundreds of thousands of distinct CDR3 sequences, approximately 60% seen only once; the top ten take roughly 12%. What was sequenced was blood. These receptors originate from a girl aged 2 to 10 with multiple sclerosis. Each CDR3 is given with its conserved first and last residue. D genes are given only for firm matches. Expanded clones get a size class; other rows say once, few or many, or leave the size out.

j_call: TRBJ2-7; d_call: TRBD1; cdr3_length: 15; clone_size: NA; v_call: TRBV6-6; cdr3_aa: CASSYQTGSNFEQYF; cdr3_nt: TGTGCCAGCAGTTATCAGACAGGGTCCAACTTCGAGCAGTACTTC
j_call: TRBJ2-5; d_call: NA; cdr3_length: 14; clone_size: NA; v_call: TRBV3-1; cdr3_aa: CASSQAGVKETQYF; cdr3_nt: TGTGCCAGCAGCCAAGCGGGAGTGAAGGAGACCCAGTACTTC
j_call: TRBJ2-4; d_call: TRBD2; cdr3_length: 18; clone_size: few; v_call: TRBV4-1; cdr3_aa: CASRPGLAGGPAKNIQYF; cdr3_nt: TGCGCCAGCAGACCTGGACTAGCGGGGGGGCCAGCCAAAAACATTCAGTACTTC
j_call: TRBJ1-1; d_call: NA; cdr3_length: 17; clone_size: few; v_call: TRBV6-2/TRBV6-3; cdr3_aa: CASSYSLNWGMNTEAFF; cdr3_nt: TGTGCCAGCAGTTATTCCCTGAATTGGGGGATGAACACTGAAGCTTTCTTT
j_call: TRBJ1-1; d_call: NA; cdr3_length: 14; clone_size: few; v_call: TRBV7-2; cdr3_aa: CASSLVDWDTEAFF; cdr3_nt: TGTGCCAGCAGCTTAGTGGATTGGGACACTGAAGCTTTCTTT
j_call: TRBJ1-2; d_call: NA; cdr3_length: 13; clone_size: NA; v_call: TRBV12-3/TRBV12-4; cdr3_aa: CASSPDSVYGYTF; cdr3_nt: TGTGCCAGCAGTCCCGACAGCGTCTATGGCTACACCTTC
j_call: TRBJ2-1; d_call: NA; cdr3_length: 12; clone_size: few; v_call: TRBV6-4; cdr3_aa: CASRKTGGEQFF; cdr3_nt: TGTGCCAGCAGGAAGACCGGGGGAGAGCAGTTCTTC
j_call: TRBJ2-1; d_call: TRBD1; cdr3_length: 16; clone_size: many; v_call: TRBV6-5; cdr3_aa: CASSYTPGQGNNEQFF; cdr3_nt: TGTGCCAGCAGTTACACCCCGGGACAGGGCAACAATGAGCAGTTCTTC
j_call: TRBJ1-4; d_call: TRBD1; cdr3_length: 19; clone_size: NA; v_call: TRBV7-9; cdr3_aa: CASSAAGTGIVRTNEKLFF; cdr3_nt: TGTGCCAGCAGCGCCGCCGGGACAGGGATCGTTAGAACTAATGAAAAACTGTTTTTT
j_call: TRBJ2-1; d_call: NA; cdr3_length: 12; clone_size: NA; v_call: TRBV29-1; cdr3_aa: CSVGGGTNEQFF; cdr3_nt: TGCAGCGTTGGAGGGGGGACCAATGAGCAGTTCTTC
j_call: TRBJ2-3; d_call: TRBD2; cdr3_length: 16; clone_size: NA; v_call: TRBV20-1; cdr3_aa: CSAPEIAGGPENTQYF; cdr3_nt: TGCAGTGCCCCGGAGATAGCGGGAGGGCCCGAAAATACGCAGTATTTT
j_call: TRBJ1-2; d_call: NA; cdr3_length: 15; clone_size: NA; v_call: TRBV29-1; cdr3_aa: CSVVSVDATNYGYTF; cdr3_nt: TGCAGCGTTGTTAGCGTGGATGCTACTAACTATGGCTACACCTTC
j_call: TRBJ1-2; d_call: TRBD1; cdr3_length: 16; clone_size: NA; v_call: TRBV19; cdr3_aa: CASSIDRTGVTYGYTF; cdr3_nt: TGTGCCAGTAGTATAGATCGGACAGGCGTGACCTATGGCTACACCTTC
j_call: TRBJ2-1; d_call: NA; cdr3_length: 14; clone_size: NA; v_call: TRBV6-2/TRBV6-3; cdr3_aa: CASTPGIFYNEQFF; cdr3_nt: TGTGCCAGCACCCCCGGGATTTTCTACAATGAGCAGTTCTTC
j_call: TRBJ2-1; d_call: TRBD1; cdr3_length: 14; clone_size: NA; v_call: TRBV20-1; cdr3_aa: CSAKPGQSYNEQFF; cdr3_nt: TGCAGTGCGAAACCGGGACAGTCCTACAATGAGCAGTTCTTC
j_call: TRBJ2-7; d_call: TRBD2; cdr3_length: 15; clone_size: NA; v_call: TRBV12-3/TRBV12-4; cdr3_aa: CASSSSGRADYEQYF; cdr3_nt: TGTGCCAGCAGTTCTAGCGGGAGGGCAGACTACGAGCAGTACTTC
j_call: TRBJ2-5; d_call: NA; cdr3_length: 12; clone_size: NA; v_call: TRBV7-2; cdr3_aa: CASSNTEETQYF; cdr3_nt: TGTGCCAGCAGCAACACCGAAGAGACCCAGTACTTC
j_call: TRBJ2-3; d_call: NA; cdr3_length: 15; clone_size: NA; v_call: TRBV24-1; cdr3_aa: CATSDASSSTDTQYF; cdr3_nt: TGTGCCACCAGTGATGCCAGCTCTAGCACAGATACGCAGTATTTT
j_call: TRBJ2-3; d_call: NA; cdr3_length: 14; clone_size: NA; v_call: TRBV7-6; cdr3_aa: CASSLGTGKDTQYF; cdr3_nt: TGTGCCAGCAGCTTAGGCACAGGGAAGGATACGCAGTATTTT
j_call: TRBJ1-1; d_call: TRBD1; cdr3_length: 16; clone_size: NA; v_call: TRBV10-3; cdr3_aa: CAISGGTGTSNTEAFF; cdr3_nt: TGTGCCATCAGTGGGGGGACAGGGACCTCGAACACTGAAGCTTTCTTT
j_call: TRBJ2-3; d_call: TRBD2; cdr3_length: 15; clone_size: NA; v_call: TRBV10-1; cdr3_aa: CARGREGLSTDTQYF; cdr3_nt: TGCGCCAGAGGCCGGGAGGGACTTAGCACAGATACGCAGTATTTT
j_call: TRBJ2-5; d_call: TRBD1; cdr3_length: 16; clone_size: NA; v_call: TRBV29-1; cdr3_aa: CSVGSGTGAGEETQYF; cdr3_nt: TGCAGCGTGGGATCCGGGACAGGGGCTGGTGAGGAGACCCAGTACTTC
j_call: TRBJ1-1; d_call: TRBD1; cdr3_length: 17; clone_size: once; v_call: TRBV6-5; cdr3_aa: CASSYSGTGGSFTEAFF; cdr3_nt: TGTGCCAGCAGTTACTCCGGGACAGGGGGGAGTTTCACTGAAGCTTTCTTT
j_call: TRBJ2-1; d_call: NA; cdr3_length: 14; clone_size: NA; v_call: TRBV20-1; cdr3_aa: CSAPPPGFVSEQFF; cdr3_nt: TGCAGTGCCCCCCCGCCGGGGTTCGTAAGTGAGCAGTTCTTC
j_call: TRBJ2-7; d_call: TRBD1; cdr3_length: 15; clone_size: NA; v_call: TRBV28; cdr3_aa: CASPSVRQGTYEQYF; cdr3_nt: TGTGCCAGCCCCTCCGTTCGACAGGGAACCTACGAGCAGTACTTC
j_call: TRBJ2-1; d_call: TRBD2; cdr3_length: 17; clone_size: few; v_call: TRBV5-4; cdr3_aa: CASSLPGTSGANNEQFF; cdr3_nt: TGTGCCAGCAGCTTACCCGGGACTAGCGGGGCCAACAATGAGCAGTTCTTC
j_call: TRBJ1-2; d_call: NA; cdr3_length: 16; clone_size: NA; v_call: TRBV7-9; cdr3_aa: CASRAGGGTANYGYTF; cdr3_nt: TGTGCCAGCAGGGCAGGCGGGGGGACGGCGAACTATGGCTACACCTTC
j_call: TRBJ2-2; d_call: NA; cdr3_length: 16; clone_size: NA; v_call: TRBV12-3/TRBV12-4; cdr3_aa: CASSLALGARTGELFF; cdr3_nt: TGTGCCAGCAGTTTAGCCCTGGGGGCTCGGACCGGGGAGCTGTTTTTT